This TCR beta chain was documented in a study of blood T cells in healthy people across ages. There are many counts of this clonotype. A sample-barcoded 5' primer and a J-beta primer mix were used in a second PCR of about 6 to 12 cycles. TCRdb used MiXCR to reprocess the 5' RACE reads, holding one entry per CDR3 protein. The table includes 650,000 to 800,000 distinct CDR3 sequences, about 51% detected once. The sequence was collected from a woman of 80 years or more in good health. What was sequenced was blood.

DNA for the CDR3: TGTGCCAGCAGTACCCCCCAGGGACTTGGATACATTCAGTACTTC. Its protein product is CASSTPQGLGYIQYF. The rearrangement joins TRBV6-6 to TRBJ2-4; weak D call: TRBD2 (6 bases). The ends were cut back, 5 bases at V and 8 bases at J, with 19 bases in the middle. CDR3 length: 15 residues. Per the germline V gene, CDR1 is MNHNY and CDR2 is SVGAGI (reference sequence).